Listed below are T cell receptor gamma chains from one sample, sequenced in a study of Vδ1+ human thymocytes. TCRdb re-called clones from the multiplex PCR reads via CATT. The sample yields some 9,000 gamma-chain clones, 56% seen once. The sequenced material came from Vdelta1+ gamma-delta thymocytes from the thymus. The receptors were sampled from a girl under three years old who had congenital heart surgery. The CDR3 runs from the conserved cysteine through the conserved F or W. The size entry is marked missing in some rows and otherwise reads once, few, many or a size class.

TRGV3	TRGJ1/TRGJ2	few	TGTGCCACCTGGGACAGGCTTCATAGGGTTGGGAATTATAAGAAACTCTTT	CATWDRLHRVGNYKKLF
TRGV3	TRGJ1/TRGJ2	NA	TGTGCCACCTGGGACAGGCGGCATTATAAGAAACTCTTT	CATWDRRHYKKLF
TRGV9	TRGJP	NA	TGTGCCTTGTGGGAGGTGCAGAACCGGCATTTGGGCAAAAAAATCAAGGTATTT	CALWEVQNRHLGKKIKVF
TRGV9	TRGJ1/TRGJ2	NA	TGTGCCTTGTGGACCTATTATAAGAAACTCTTT	CALWTYYKKLF
TRGV4	TRGJ1/TRGJ2	few	TGTGCCACCTGGGGTGGGGATAGGAAACTCTTT	CATWGGDRKLF
TRGV3	TRGJ1/TRGJ2	NA	TGTGCCACCTGGGACAGACGAAATTTTTATTATAAGAAACTCTTT	CATWDRRNFYYKKLF
TRGV9	TRGJ1/TRGJ2	few	TGTGCCTTGTGGGAGGTGTTAATTAACCCCCATCCCGGTTATAAGAAACTCTTT	CALWEVLINPHPGYKKLF
TRGV2	TRGJ1/TRGJ2	NA	TGTGCCACCTGGGACGGTAGAAGGAAACTCTTT	CATWDGRRKLF
TRGV2	TRGJ1/TRGJ2	NA	TGTGCCACCTGGGACGGGCCAGGCTATAAGAAACTCTTT	CATWDGPGYKKLF
TRGV3	TRGJ1/TRGJ2	few	TGTGCCACCTGGGACAGGCCCCTACCGACCATTAAGAAACTCTTT	CATWDRPLPTIKKLF
TRGV9	TRGJ1/TRGJ2	large	TGTGCCTTGTGGGAGGTGAATAAGAAACTCTTT	CALWEVNKKLF
TRGV3	TRGJ1/TRGJ2	few	TGTGCCACCTGGGACTCCAAGAATTATTATAAGAAACTCTTT	CATWDSKNYYKKLF
TRGV3	TRGJ1/TRGJ2	NA	TGTGCCACCTGGGGAGATTATTATAAGAAACTCTTT	CATWGDYYKKLF
TRGV5	TRGJ1/TRGJ2	few	TGTGCCACCTGGGACAGGCTATGGGGGTATAAGAAACTCTTT	CATWDRLWGYKKLF
TRGV2	TRGJ1/TRGJ2	few	TGTGCCACCTGGACCCATTCCAGTTTGAATTATAAGAAACTCTTT	CATWTHSSLNYKKLF
TRGV5	TRGJ1/TRGJ2	few	TGTGCCACCTGGGACAGTGATTATAAGAAACTCTTT	CATWDSDYKKLF
TRGV2	TRGJ1/TRGJ2	NA	TGTGCCACCTGGGACGTGAATTATTATAAGAAACTCTTT	CATWDVNYYKKLF
TRGV2	TRGJ1/TRGJ2	NA	TGTGCCACCTGGGACGGGCCTCCTGGCTATTATAAGAATCTCTTT	CATWDGPPGYYKNLF